Shown below are 8 T cell receptor beta chains from a single sample sequenced in a study of CD8 T cells in Susac syndrome. Random hexamers were used to reverse transcribe about 0.5 to 1 ug of RNA. In TCRdb, the immunoSEQ multiplex PCR reads were re-called with MiXCR into one record per CDR3 protein. The table shows over 300,000 distinct CDR3 sequences, with approximately 90% occurring only once. Sequenced input: CD4+ T cells from PBMCs. These receptor sequences come from a human donor with multiple sclerosis.

This clonotype has a single count. The rearrangement joins TRBV4-1 to TRBJ2-6, with unresolved D. This CDR3 is 18 amino acids long. Per germline, CDR1 MGHRA and CDR2 YSYEKL. Trimming removed 0 bases at V and 2 bases at J, with 14 bases between. In DNA, the CDR3 is TGCGCCAGCAGCCAAGATGCCGTGGATAGGGCTGGGGCCAACGTCCTGACTTTC. Encoded protein: CASSQDAVDRAGANVLTF.

The rearrangement links TRBV5-1 to TRBJ2-1; no clear D gene. CDR1 and CDR2 (germline): SGHRS, YFSETQ. There are 16 residues in the CDR3. Trimming took off 0 bases at V and 4 bases at J, with 14 bases between the two ends. CDR3 protein: CASSLEVSLGYNEQFF. The CDR3 region has the DNA TGCGCCAGCAGCTTGGAGGTTAGCTTGGGGTACAATGAGCAGTTCTTC.

The rearrangement uses TRBV21-1 and TRBJ1-1; TRBD1 was called by the table and not checked on the DNA. TRBV21-1 is a pseudogene segment. This CDR3 has 14 residues. Here the CDR3 reads CASSKVQGGTEAFF. DNA of the CDR3: TGTGCCAGCAGCAAAGTGCAGGGCGGGACTGAAGCTTTCTTT.

This chain uses TRBV24-1 with TRBJ1-2; tentative D call: TRBD1 (5 bases). V dropped 4 bases and J dropped 9 bases, with 11 bases sitting between them. The CDR3 length is 12 residues. The germline gives CDR1 KGHDR, CDR2 SFDVKD. Written as DNA, the CDR3 is TGTGCCACCAGTGACTGGGACCGACGCTACACCTTC. Amino acids: CATSDWDRRYTF.

The rearrangement joins TRBV7-9 to TRBJ1-2, with 7 bases fitting TRBD1. Germline V gene lookup returns CDR1 SEHNR and CDR2 FQNEAQ (reference sequence). CDR3 length equals 15 residues. V shed 5 bases, J shed 2 bases, and the junction held 8 bases outside the gene matches. The CDR3 DNA reads as TGTGCCAGCAGCCCCACAGGGGTAGTAAACTATGGCTACACCTTC. Its protein product is CASSPTGVVNYGYTF.

The chain uses TRBV5-4 and TRBJ1-2; 7 bases line up with TRBD1. V lost 2 bases to trimming and J lost 5 bases; unmatched junction nucleotides: 3. Germline values: CDR1 SGHNT, CDR2 YYREEE (reference sequence). The CDR3 totals 13 residues. The CDR3 region has the DNA TGTGCCAGCAGCTTAATACAGGGGTATGGCTACACCTTC. Translation gives CASSLIQGYGYTF. The variable domain in full, with the rest retrieved from reference TRBV5-4 and TRBJ1-2, is ETGVTQSPTHLIKTRGQQVTLRCSSQSGHNTVSWYQQALGQGPQFIFQYYREEENGRGNFPPRFSGLQFPNYSSELNVNALELDDSALYLCASSLIQGYGYTFGSGTRLTVV.

This rearrangement joins TRBV20-1 to TRBJ2-5, with TRBD2 as a possible D gene (6 bases). The CDR3 sequence is 14 residues long. V was shortened by 3 bases and J by 4 bases, with 15 bases between the two germline ends. Germline V lookup: CDR1 DFQATT, CDR2 SNEGSKA (reference sequence). The CDR3 DNA reads TGCAGTGCTAGGTCAAGCGGGCGGAGAGAGACCCAGTACTTC. Encoded protein: CSARSSGRRETQYF.

This chain uses TRBV4-1 with TRBJ1-2; 7 nucleotides line up with TRBD1. CDR3 length: 17 residues. Trimming took 3 bases from V and 3 from J; bases not matched to a gene: 13. Germline values: CDR1 MGHRA, CDR2 YSYEKL. CDR3 nucleotides: TGCGCCAGCAGCCAGGATCCGGGACAGCCGCTTTACTATGGCTACACCTTC. Protein: CASSQDPGQPLYYGYTF.